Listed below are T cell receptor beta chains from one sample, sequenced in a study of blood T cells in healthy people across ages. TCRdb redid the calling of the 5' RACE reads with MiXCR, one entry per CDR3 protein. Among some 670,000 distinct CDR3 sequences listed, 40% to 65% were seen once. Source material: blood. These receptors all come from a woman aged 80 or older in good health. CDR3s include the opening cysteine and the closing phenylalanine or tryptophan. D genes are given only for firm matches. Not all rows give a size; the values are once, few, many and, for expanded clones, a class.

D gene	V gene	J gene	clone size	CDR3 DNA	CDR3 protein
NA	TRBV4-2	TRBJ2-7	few	TGTGCCAGCAGCCAAGAGGGCACCTCGGAGGTATACGAGCAGTACTTC	CASSQEGTSEVYEQYF
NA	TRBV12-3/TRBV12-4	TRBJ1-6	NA	TGTGCCAGCAGTTTCAGGCAGATAAATTCACCCCTCCACTTT	CASSFRQINSPLHF
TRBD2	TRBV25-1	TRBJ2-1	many	TGTGCCAGCAGTGAAAACCCGGGAGGGACTCATGGTGAGCAGTTCTTC	CASSENPGGTHGEQFF
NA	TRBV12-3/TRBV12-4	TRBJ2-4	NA	TGTGCCAGCAGTTTAGGGGCGAGAGGGCAGTACTTC	CASSLGARGQYF
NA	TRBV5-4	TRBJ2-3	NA	TGTGCCATCAATAAAGCCGCGTCAGATACGCAGTATTTT	CAINKAASDTQYF
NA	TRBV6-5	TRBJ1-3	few	TGTGCCAGCAGTTACGGTACCTTTGGAAACACCATATATTTT	CASSYGTFGNTIYF
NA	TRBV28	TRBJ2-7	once	TGTGCCATCAGGCAGGGGGGAAGCTACGAGCAGTACTTC	CAIRQGGSYEQYF
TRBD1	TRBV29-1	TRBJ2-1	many	TGCAGCGCTTGGACAGGGTCCAATGAGCAGTTCTTC	CSAWTGSNEQFF
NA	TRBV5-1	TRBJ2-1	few	TGCGCCAGCGCTCCGGGACCCGGGGCTGATGAGCAGTTCTTC	CASAPGPGADEQFF
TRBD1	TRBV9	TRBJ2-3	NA	TGTGCCAGCAGCGCGTCTTTCGGGACAGGGGCAGATACGCAGTATTTT	CASSASFGTGADTQYF
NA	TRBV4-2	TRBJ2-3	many	TGTGCCAGCAGCCGCCAGAGAGGGGACGGAGCAGATACGCAGTATTTT	CASSRQRGDGADTQYF
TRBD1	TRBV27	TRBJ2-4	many	TGTGCCAGCAGTTTTTCCGGACAGGTTCGTTGGAACATTCAGTACTTC	CASSFSGQVRWNIQYF
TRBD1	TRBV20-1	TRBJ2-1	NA	TGCAGTGCGAGGACAGGGGGCTACAATGAGCAGTTCTTC	CSARTGGYNEQFF
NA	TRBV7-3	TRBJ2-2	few	TGTGCCAGCAGCTTAAACCAATACACCGGGGAGCTGTTTTTT	CASSLNQYTGELFF
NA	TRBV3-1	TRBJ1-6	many	TGTGCCAGCAGCCAAGATGCGGGGTTCACACCCCTCCACTTT	CASSQDAGFTPLHF
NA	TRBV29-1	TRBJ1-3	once	TGCAGCGCCCGGACAGTGAACGCGATCTCTGGAAACACCATATATTTT	CSARTVNAISGNTIYF
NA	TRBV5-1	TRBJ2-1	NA	TGCGCCAGCGCAGGGATAGGGGGGTCTAGTGAGCAGTTCTTC	CASAGIGGSSEQFF
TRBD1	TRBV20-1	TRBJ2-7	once	TGCAGTGCTGCCGAGGGGGACAGGGGCTACGAGCAGTACTTC	CSAAEGDRGYEQYF
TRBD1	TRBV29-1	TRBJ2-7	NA	TGCAGCGTTACAGGGGGGTACAACGAGCAGTACTTC	CSVTGGYNEQYF
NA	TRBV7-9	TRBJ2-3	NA	TGTGCCAGCAGCCCTACGAGGGGGACCCTCACAGATACGCAGTATTTT	CASSPTRGTLTDTQYF
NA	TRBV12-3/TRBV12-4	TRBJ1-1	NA	TGTGCCAGCAGTTTCCGGACGGCGAACACTGAAGCTTTCTTT	CASSFRTANTEAFF
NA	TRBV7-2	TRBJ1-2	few	TGTGCCAGCAGCTTGACAGCTGGCTATGGCTACACCTTC	CASSLTAGYGYTF
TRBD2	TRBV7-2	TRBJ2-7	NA	TGTGCCAGCAGCGGGACTAGCGGGAGTTTTGAGCAGTACTTC	CASSGTSGSFEQYF
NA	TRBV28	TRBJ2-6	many	TGTGCCAGCAGAATAGGTGGACCTCTCTCTGGGGCCAACGTCCTGACTTTC	CASRIGGPLSGANVLTF
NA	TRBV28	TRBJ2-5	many	TGTGCCAGCAGTTTCGGGGGACAGCCAACATGGACCCAGTACTTC	CASSFGGQPTWTQYF
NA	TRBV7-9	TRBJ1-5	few	TGTGCCAGCAGCTATGACAATCAGCCCCAGCATTTT	CASSYDNQPQHF
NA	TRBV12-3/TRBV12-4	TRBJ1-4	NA	TGTGCCAGCAGTTTGTTGCAGGCGAATGAAAAACTGTTTTTT	CASSLLQANEKLFF
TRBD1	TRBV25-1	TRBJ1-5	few	TGTGCCAGCAGTGAAAATTCAGGGGGTGGACCCCAGCATTTT	CASSENSGGGPQHF
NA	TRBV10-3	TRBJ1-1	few	TGTGCCGTCATGGGGGGCCAAAGGATGAACACTGAAGCTTTCTTT	CAVMGGQRMNTEAFF
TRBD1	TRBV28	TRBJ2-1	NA	TGTGCCAGCAGTGCGCGGACAGGGGCGGATTGGCAGTTCTTC	CASSARTGADWQFF
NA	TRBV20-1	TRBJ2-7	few	TGCAGTGCTAGTAGTAACAGACTTTACGAGCAGTACTTC	CSASSNRLYEQYF
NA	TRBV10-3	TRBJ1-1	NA	TGTGCCATCAGTGAGTCGACCCCGGACACCCGATTGGGGAGTAACACTGAAGCTTTCTTT	CAISESTPDTRLGSNTEAFF
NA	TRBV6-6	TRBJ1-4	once	TGTGCCAGCAGTTACTCGATAGGGGCGAATGAAAAACTGTTTTTT	CASSYSIGANEKLFF
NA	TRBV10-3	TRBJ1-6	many	TGTGCCATTAGCCCTGGACGGGATAATTCACCCCTCCACTTT	CAISPGRDNSPLHF
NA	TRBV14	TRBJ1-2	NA	TGTGCCAGCAGTCACCAGGGAAACGGCTACACCTTC	CASSHQGNGYTF
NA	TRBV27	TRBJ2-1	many	TGTGCCAGCAGCCCCGCGTCAGATGCTGTTGAGCAGTTCTTC	CASSPASDAVEQFF
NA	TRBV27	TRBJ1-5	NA	TGTGCCAGCAGTTCCACCGGCGGGGGCGGAGGTCAGCCCCAGCATTTT	CASSSTGGGGGQPQHF
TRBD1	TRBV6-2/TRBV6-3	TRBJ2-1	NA	TGTGCCAGCAGTTACTCTCCGGGACAGGGTATCTACAATGAGCAGTTCTTC	CASSYSPGQGIYNEQFF
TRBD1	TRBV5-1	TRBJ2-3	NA	TGCGCCAGCAGCTTGGAGACGGACAGGGCCACAGATACGCAGTATTTT	CASSLETDRATDTQYF
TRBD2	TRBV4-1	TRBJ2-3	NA	TGCGCCAGCAGCCAAGACCGCGGGGGTCTGACAGATACGCAGTATTTT	CASSQDRGGLTDTQYF
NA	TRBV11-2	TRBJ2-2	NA	TGTGCCAGCAGCTTAGATAGGCGGTCCGGGGAGCTGTTTTTT	CASSLDRRSGELFF
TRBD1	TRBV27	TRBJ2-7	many	TGTGCCAGCAGTTTCGACAGGGATTACGAGCAGTACTTC	CASSFDRDYEQYF
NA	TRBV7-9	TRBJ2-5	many	TGTGCCAGCAGCTTACAAGGGGTCCAAGAGACCCAGTACTTC	CASSLQGVQETQYF
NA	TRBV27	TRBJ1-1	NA	TGTGCCAGCAGTCCAGACAGAATCCAGAACACTGGAGCTTTCTTT	CASSPDRIQNTGAFF
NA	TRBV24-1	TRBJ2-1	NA	TGTGCCACCAGTGCCCCGACGCTGAACGGCAATGAGCAGTTCTTC	CATSAPTLNGNEQFF
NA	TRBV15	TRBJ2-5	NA	TGTGCCACCAGCAGAGATGGGTTGGGACACAATGAGCAGTACTTC	CATSRDGLGHNEQYF
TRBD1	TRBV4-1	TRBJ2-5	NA	TGCGCCGGCAGCCACCAAGGGACAGGGTCAGAGACCCAGTACTTC	CAGSHQGTGSETQYF
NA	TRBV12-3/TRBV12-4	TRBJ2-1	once	TGTGCCAGCAGCCAAAGGGCTACCTCTGGCAATGAGCAGTTCTTC	CASSQRATSGNEQFF
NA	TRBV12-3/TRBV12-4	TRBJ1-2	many	TGTGCCAGCAGTTTTGGTCAGATCAACTATGGCTACACCTTC	CASSFGQINYGYTF
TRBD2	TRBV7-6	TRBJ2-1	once	TGTGCCAGCAGCTTAGTTGGCGGGGGGGACTACAATGAGCAGTTCTTC	CASSLVGGGDYNEQFF
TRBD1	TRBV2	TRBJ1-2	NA	TGTGCCAGCAGGGCGCATGACAGGGGGGCTAACTATGGCTACACCTTC	CASRAHDRGANYGYTF
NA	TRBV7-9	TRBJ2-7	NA	TGTGCCAGCAGCTCGGGACTCGAGAGAAATGAGCAGTACTTC	CASSSGLERNEQYF
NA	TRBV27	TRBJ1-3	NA	TGTGCCAGCAGTCGACCGACGGGACCAAGGGGCTCTGGAAACACCATATATTTT	CASSRPTGPRGSGNTIYF
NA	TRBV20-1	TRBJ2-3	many	TGCAGTGCTAGAGATCCATCAGGGAGCACAGATACGCAGTATTTT	CSARDPSGSTDTQYF
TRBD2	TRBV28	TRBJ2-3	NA	TGTGCCAGCAGGCAGCGGGAGGTAGGCGCAGATACGCAGTATTTT	CASRQREVGADTQYF